Each of the 12 T cell receptor beta chains below was sequenced from the same sample in a study of T-cell memory formation after mild COVID-19 (dated by TCRdb to the early 2020s). Library prep was done by 5' RACE. The run used an Illumina NovaSeq 6000. The public reads were reprocessed in TCRdb via fastp at Q25 and MiXCR, keeping in-frame beta chains. Identical CDR3 protein sequences are pooled into one entry, listed with their most common genes and DNA. The sample table records about 190,000 distinct CDR3 sequences; 18% of these occur just once. The ten biggest clones cover roughly 2.3% of the sample. Material: PBMCs or a T cell subset sorted from them (not recorded which). The origin of the receptors is an adult woman who had mild COVID-19 (a few samples of this study predate the infection). The sample titles of this study are shuffled in the database, so cell type and time point are left out; the donor was told from shared clones.

This clonotype showed up just a few times. V gene TRBV12-3 or TRBV12-4 combines with J gene TRBJ1-1; possibly TRBD1 for D (5 bases). The V end was cut by 4 bases, the J end by 2 bases, with 11 bases between. The CDR3 is made up of 14 amino acids. The CDR3 DNA is TGTGCCAGCAGTTCGGGACGGAGAAACACTGAAGCTTTCTTT. This encodes CASSSGRRNTEAFF.

This chain connects TRBV5-1 to TRBJ2-3, with D possibly matching TRBD1 (6 bases). The CDR3 is 15 residues long. Germline values: CDR1 SGHRS, CDR2 YFSETQ. Trimming stripped 1 base from V and 2 bases from J, with 11 bases between. Here the CDR3 reads CASSLRDKATDTQYF. The CDR3 DNA sequence: TGCGCCAGCAGCTTGAGGGACAAAGCCACAGATACGCAGTATTTT.

This clonotype was counted between two and nine times. J is TRBJ1-1 and V is TRBV4-3; D gene uncertain. This CDR3 comprises 13 residues. The V gene lost 2 bases and the J gene lost 10 bases, with 14 bases spanning the gap. Germline lookup yields CDR1 LGHNA and CDR2 YSLEER. The CDR3: CASSQSAGKGAFF. As DNA, the CDR3 is TGCGCCAGCAGCCAAAGTGCGGGTAAAGGAGCTTTCTTT.

This clonotype was seen only a few times. This sequence joins TRBV7-6 and TRBJ2-2; D remains ambiguous. This CDR3 comprises 16 residues. V was shortened by 5 bases and J by 0 bases, with 13 bases between the two germline ends. Looked up from germline, CDR1 is SGHVS and CDR2 is FNYEAQ. CDR3 coding DNA: TGTGCCAGCAGCCAAACTCCCCCGGCGAACACCGGGGAGCTGTTTTTT. Amino acid sequence: CASSQTPPANTGELFF.

This clonotype appeared a few times. J is TRBJ2-5 and V is TRBV20-1; D is possibly TRBD2 (5 bases). This CDR3 region has 15 residues. Germline CDR1 reads DFQATT; CDR2 reads SNEGSKA (reference sequence). V was pared by 0 bases and J by 3 bases, with 14 bases between. The CDR3 reads CSARDSGLGKETQYF. CDR3 DNA sequence: TGCAGTGCTAGAGATTCCGGACTGGGGAAAGAGACCCAGTACTTC.

The V call is TRBV27, the J call TRBJ1-2; tentative D call: TRBD1 (6 bases). Trimming pared 6 bases from V and 8 bases from J, leaving 16 bases between. This CDR3 is 13 amino acids long. The germline V gene has CDR1 MNHEY and CDR2 SMNVEV (reference sequence). The CDR3 spells CASRRDITGGYTF. CDR3 nucleotides: TGTGCCAGCAGGAGGGACATTACTGGGGGCTACACCTTC.

V is TRBV6-2 or TRBV6-3 and J is TRBJ1-1; D unresolved. CDR3 length equals 13 residues. The V and J ends lost 4 bases and 6 bases respectively, with 12 bases between them. Germline lookup yields CDR1 MNHEY and CDR2 SVGEGT. The chain's CDR3 is CASSFVGLAEAFF. DNA for the CDR3: TGTGCCAGCAGTTTCGTAGGGTTGGCTGAAGCTTTCTTT.

This clonotype was found many times. The chain employs TRBV20-1 and TRBJ2-7; D is possibly TRBD2 (5 bases). This CDR3 spans 11 amino acids. V lost 1 base and J lost 9, with 10 bases in between. The V gene's germline CDR1 is DFQATT and CDR2 SNEGSKA (reference sequence). The CDR3 DNA follows: TGCAGTGCTAGAGGAGGAGGAGGGCAGTACTTC. Protein sequence: CSARGGGGQYF.

This clonotype has ten or more counts. The rearrangement links TRBV18 to TRBJ2-1; 8 positions match TRBD2. In germline, CDR1 is KGHSH, CDR2 LQKENI. V was clipped by 3 bases and J by 10 bases; unmatched bases: 5. This CDR3 contains 13 residues. The CDR3 coding sequence is TGTGCCAGCTCACCCACGGGGGGGCAAGAGCAGTTCTTC. Protein sequence: CASSPTGGQEQFF.

Many counts were recorded for this clonotype. This sequence joins TRBV4-1 and TRBJ2-7, with 9 bases fitting TRBD1. Germline CDR1 reads MGHRA; CDR2 reads YSYEKL. The length of the CDR3 is 16 residues. V lost 5 bases to trimming and J lost 0 bases; unmatched junction nucleotides: 8. The CDR3 DNA reads TGCGCCAGCAGCAACGGACAGGGGAAGAGCTCCTACGAGCAGTACTTC. Residues: CASSNGQGKSSYEQYF.

This chain uses TRBV7-9 with TRBJ2-1; the D is unclear. This CDR3 has 14 residues. Germline loops: CDR1 SEHNR, CDR2 FQNEAQ (reference sequence). V gave up 2 bases and J gave up 6 bases, with 11 bases separating them. Here the CDR3 DNA reads TGTGCCAGCAGCTTACAGTCTGCCGGCAATGAGCAGTTCTTC. It is translated as CASSLQSAGNEQFF.

This clonotype turned up a few times. The chain combines TRBV11-2 with TRBJ2-7; D possibly matches TRBD1 or TRBD2 (5 bases each). The germline V gene encodes CDR1 SGHAT and CDR2 FQNNGV. The CDR3 is made up of 14 amino acids. Trimming took 3 bases from V and 3 from J, leaving 12 bases between them. The CDR3 nucleotides are TGTGCCAGCAGCTTCGTACGGGACCACTACGAGCAGTACTTC. Amino acid sequence: CASSFVRDHYEQYF. The full variable domain, in which reference TRBV11-2 and TRBJ2-7 provide the parts outside the CDR3, is EAGVAQSPRYKIIEKRQSVAFWCNPISGHATLYWYQQILGQGPKLLIQFQNNGVVDDSQLPKDRFSAERLKGVDSTLKIQPAKLEDSAVYLCASSFVRDHYEQYFGPGTRLTVT.